Shown below are 13 T cell receptor beta chains from a single sample sequenced in a study of human T cells and chemical hapten exposure. TCRdb re-called the RACE reads with MiXCR, one entry per CDR3 protein. The sample has roughly 360,000 distinct CDR3 sequences, roughly 4.8% seen once; the top ten hold 2% to 2.5%. This sample's time point: patch test 1, 2 weeks after DPC sensitization. Treatment described: therapeutic diphenylcyclopropenone sensitization with weekly scalp DPC. This specimen was whole blood, taken in connection with sensitization to the hapten diphenylcyclopropenone (DPC). These receptors came from a woman aged 45-65 years with alopecia areata. Some clones in this sample may be carry-over from other donors' samples.

This clonotype was seen at least ten times. The rearrangement links TRBV5-1 to TRBJ2-5, with D possibly TRBD2 on 6 matching bases. CDR1 is SGHRS and CDR2 is YFSETQ in the germline V gene. V dropped 0 bases and J dropped 1 base, with 13 bases sitting between them. This CDR3 spans 16 amino acids. The CDR3 sequence is CASSLGPGEFQETQYF. The CDR3 coding sequence is TGCGCCAGCAGCTTGGGACCGGGGGAGTTCCAAGAGACCCAGTACTTC.

The V and J genes are TRBV6-6 and TRBJ2-3, with D unclear. This CDR3 contains 16 residues. CDR1 and CDR2 (germline): MNHNY, SVGAGI (reference sequence). V was shortened by 0 bases and J by 3 bases, with 13 bases between the two germline ends. CDR3 sequence reads: CASSYSAQVHTDTQYF. As DNA, the CDR3 is TGTGCCAGCAGTTACTCGGCCCAGGTTCATACAGATACGCAGTATTTT.

This clonotype was seen ten or more times. The chain is built from TRBV5-1 and TRBJ2-7, with 11 nucleotides matching TRBD2. The V segment lost 0 bases and the J segment 4 bases; nucleotides outside the gene matches: 6. The germline V gene encodes CDR1 SGHRS and CDR2 YFSETQ. The CDR3 sequence is 16 residues long. The CDR3 DNA is TGCGCCAGCAGCTTGGCCGAGGGACTAGCGGCATACGAGCAGTACTTC. Its translation: CASSLAEGLAAYEQYF.

This clonotype was seen a few times. The rearrangement uses TRBV3-1 and TRBJ2-6; 11 bases are shared with TRBD2. After removal of 4 bases from V and 4 bases from J, the junction contained 6 bases not matched to a gene. The germline V gene has CDR1 LGHDT and CDR2 YNNKEL (reference sequence). CDR3 length: 17 amino acids. Here the CDR3 reads CASSPRLAGTGANVLTF. CDR3 DNA: TGTGCCAGCAGCCCCAGACTAGCGGGAACCGGGGCCAACGTCCTGACTTTC.

The genes are TRBV12-3 or TRBV12-4 and TRBJ2-4; TRBD1 agrees at 8 bases. The CDR3 length is 13 residues. After removal of 9 bases from V and 7 bases from J, the junction contained 8 bases not matched to a gene. The CDR3 sequence: CASVRTGSNIQYF. The CDR3 DNA sequence: TGTGCCAGTGTTCGGACAGGGTCGAACATTCAGTACTTC.

This clonotype was observed many times. The V and J genes are TRBV20-1 and TRBJ2-5, with D possibly matching TRBD1 (6 bases). CDR3 length: 11 amino acids. The germline V and J ends were trimmed by 7 bases and 5 bases, with 11 bases remaining between them. Germline CDR1 and CDR2: DFQATT and SNEGSKA (reference sequence). This CDR3 is CSENRDETQYF. The CDR3 region has the DNA TGCAGTGAGAACAGGGACGAGACCCAGTACTTC.

Note on this clonotype: A much larger clone differs from this one at a single base, so this may be a read error. The rearrangement links TRBV10-3 to TRBJ1-6; no reliable D call. Germline loops: CDR1 ENHRY, CDR2 SYGVKD. The CDR3 length is 15 residues. This CDR3 is CAISKSGGRVSPLHF. The CDR3, as DNA: TGTGCCATCAGTAAGTCGGGAGGGAGGGTTTCACCCCTCCACTTT.

This clonotype was observed at least ten times. In DNA, the CDR3 is TGTGCCAGCAGTTTGGGAGCGCCTGAATACACCTTC. This translates into CASSLGAPEYTF. This rearrangement joins TRBV12-3 or TRBV12-4 to TRBJ1-2; D ambiguous. This CDR3 has 12 residues. Trimming removed 3 bases from V and 11 bases from J, with 13 bases in between.

CDR3 sequence: CATSSGGSMDIQYF. The CDR3 DNA follows: TGTGCCACCTCCAGCGGGGGGTCAATGGACATTCAGTACTTC. The chain employs TRBV7-2 and TRBJ2-4; 9 bases map to TRBD2. With 10 bases clipped from V and 8 bases from J, the junction kept 12 bases outside the gene matches. Germline V CDR1 and CDR2: SGHTA, FQGNSA. This CDR3 has 14 residues.

This clonotype was observed a handful of times. The chain combines TRBV12-3 or TRBV12-4 with TRBJ1-6, with D maybe TRBD1 (5 bases). This CDR3 has 14 residues. Trimming shortened V by 6 bases and J by 10 bases, and 16 bases separated the two germline ends. The CDR3 sequence is CASSPRGTGSPLHF. The CDR3 DNA reads TGTGCCAGCAGCCCCCGGGGGACGGGCTCACCCCTCCACTTT.

In this sample, this clonotype turned up many times. The chain has TRBV6-5 and TRBJ2-3; TRBD2 matches 7 bases. Per germline, CDR1 MNHEY and CDR2 SVGAGI. The CDR3 is 14 amino acids. V shed 6 bases, J shed 0 bases, and the junction held 3 bases outside the gene matches. CDR3 region: CASRASGSTDTQYF. The CDR3 nucleotides read TGTGCCAGCAGGGCTAGCGGTAGCACAGATACGCAGTATTTT.

For this clonotype: A much larger clone lies a single base off, so this may be a read error. No conserved phenylalanine or tryptophan ends this CDR3, so it is likely a read error. V and J are TRBV7-6 and TRBJ2-1; D possibly corresponds to TRBD1 (6 bases). V lost 11 bases and J 9 bases, leaving 14 bases between the germline ends. The CDR3 runs 11 residues. Germline CDR1 is SGHVS and CDR2 is FNYEAQ. The CDR3 protein is CASQRGGEQFY. The CDR3 DNA reads as TGTGCCTCCCAAAGAGGGGGTGAGCAGTTCTAC.

This clonotype occurred once. The V and J genes are TRBV12-3 or TRBV12-4 and TRBJ2-1; perhaps D is TRBD1 or TRBD2 (5 bases each). The CDR3 has 13 residues. Between the trimmed V and J ends, which lost 6 bases and 9 bases, there was a span of 15 bases. The CDR3 nucleotides are TGTGCCAGCAGGGGGGACCTCCTTTTTGAGCAGTTCTTC. It translates to CASRGDLLFEQFF.